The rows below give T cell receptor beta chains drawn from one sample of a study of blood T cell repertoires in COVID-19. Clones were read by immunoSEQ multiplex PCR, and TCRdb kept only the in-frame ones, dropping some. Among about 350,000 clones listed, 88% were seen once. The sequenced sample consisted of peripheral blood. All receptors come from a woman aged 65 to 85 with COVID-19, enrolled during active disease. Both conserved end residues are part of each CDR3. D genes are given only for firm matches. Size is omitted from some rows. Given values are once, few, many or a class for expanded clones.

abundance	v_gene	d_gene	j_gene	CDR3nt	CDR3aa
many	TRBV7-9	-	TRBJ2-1	TGTGCCAGCAGCCCCAATAGACAAAGGCAGTTCTTC	CASSPNRQRQFF
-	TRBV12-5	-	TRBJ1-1	TGTGCTAGTGGTCCTCCACGGGGTGAAGCTTTCTTT	CASGPPRGEAFF
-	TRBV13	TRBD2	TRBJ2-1	TGTGCCAGCAGCGCTAGCGGGGCCAGCTCCTACAATGAGCAGTTCTTC	CASSASGASSYNEQFF
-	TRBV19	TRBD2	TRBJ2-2	TGTGCCAGTAGTATAACCCGACTAGCGCAGAACACCGGGGAGCTGTTTTTT	CASSITRLAQNTGELFF
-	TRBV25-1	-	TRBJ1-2	TGTGCCAGCAGTGGGCGGACGGAGGTCTATGGCTACACCTTC	CASSGRTEVYGYTF
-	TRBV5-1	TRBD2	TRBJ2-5	TGCGCCAGCAGCTTGGCAGCGGGGGTGTCCGGTGAGACCCAGTACTTC	CASSLAAGVSGETQYF
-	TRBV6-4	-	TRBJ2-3	TGTGCCAGCAGCCTAAAACCGGAGGAGACAGATACGCAGTATTTT	CASSLKPEETDTQYF
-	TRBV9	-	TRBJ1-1	TGTGCCAGCAGCCCGGAGGGGACTATTAGGACTGAAGCTTTCTTT	CASSPEGTIRTEAFF
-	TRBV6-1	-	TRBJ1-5	TGTGCCAGCAGTGAAGCGCCCCAGAATCAGCCCCAGCATTTT	CASSEAPQNQPQHF
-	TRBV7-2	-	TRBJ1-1	TGTGCCAGCAGCTTAGCGGCGGCAGCGGGGGAAGCTTTCTTT	CASSLAAAAGEAFF
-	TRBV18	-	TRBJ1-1	TGTGCCAGCTCACCCTCCAGGGTCACTGAAGCTTTCTTT	CASSPSRVTEAFF
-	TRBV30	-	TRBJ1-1	TGTGCCTGCCGTCTTAGGAGCACTGAAGCTTTCTTT	CACRLRSTEAFF
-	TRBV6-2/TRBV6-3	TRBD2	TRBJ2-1	TGTGCCAGCAGCCCTACGGGGGGGGGCCAAGATGAGCAGTTCTTC	CASSPTGGGQDEQFF
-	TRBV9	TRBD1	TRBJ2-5	TGTGCCAGCAGCGAGGGGGCCAGACAAGAGACCCAGTACTTC	CASSEGARQETQYF
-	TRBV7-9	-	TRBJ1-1	TGTGCCAGCAGCACAGCCGGCATGAACACTGAAGCTTTCTTT	CASSTAGMNTEAFF
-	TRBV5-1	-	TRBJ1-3	TGCGCCAGCAGCGAACAGGGCTCTGGAAACACCATATATTTT	CASSEQGSGNTIYF
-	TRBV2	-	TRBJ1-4	TGTGCCAGCCGGTATAATGAAAAACTGTTTTTT	CASRYNEKLFF
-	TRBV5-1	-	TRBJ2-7	TGCGCCAGCCAGCAGGGCCCCGGTCAGGGCGAGCAGTACTTC	CASQQGPGQGEQYF